This T cell receptor beta chain was found in a study of blood T cell repertoires in COVID-19. Study-level information: Researchers got acute and convalescent COVID-19 samples from the United States, Italy and Spain. T cells, B-cell-depleted T cells, or PBMCs supplied cDNA or gDNA.

V was pared by 3 bases and J by 2 bases, with 12 bases between. Germline V CDR1 and CDR2: LGHNT, FRNRAP. The CDR3 has 15 amino acids. Original handling: Amplification with reference gene primers provided the estimates of nucleated cell counts. TCRdb keeps only in-frame clones here, not all; method: immunoSEQ multiplex PCR. V, J and clone size derive from that table, while D and trimming were established from the DNA sequence. Among some 69,000 clones listed, roughly 84% were seen once. What was sequenced was peripheral blood. The rearrangement links TRBV12-5 to TRBJ2-3; TRBD2 might be the D (7 bases). This TCR was sampled from a man older than 75 with active or convalescent COVID-19. The CDR3 loop is CASGFPAGATDTQYF. DNA of the CDR3: TGTGCTAGTGGTTTCCCTGCGGGGGCCACAGATACGCAGTATTTT.